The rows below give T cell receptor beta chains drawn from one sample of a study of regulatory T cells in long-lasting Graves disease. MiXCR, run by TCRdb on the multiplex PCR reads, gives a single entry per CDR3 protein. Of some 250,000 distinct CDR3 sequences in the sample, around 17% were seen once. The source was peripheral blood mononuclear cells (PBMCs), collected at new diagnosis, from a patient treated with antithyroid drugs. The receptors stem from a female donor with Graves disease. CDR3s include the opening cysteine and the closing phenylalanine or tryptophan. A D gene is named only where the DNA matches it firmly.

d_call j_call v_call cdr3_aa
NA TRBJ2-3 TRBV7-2 CASSLGGGRTDTQYF
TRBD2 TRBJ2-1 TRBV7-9 CASFLSGKGANEQFF
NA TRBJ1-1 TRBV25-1 CASSLGRTEAFF
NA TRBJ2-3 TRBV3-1 CASSQARKGDTQYF
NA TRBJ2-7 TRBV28 CASSALRGSYEQYF
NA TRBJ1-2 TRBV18 CASSPPGVRGYTF
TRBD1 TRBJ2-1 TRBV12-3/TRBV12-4 CASSPNRQGNEQFF
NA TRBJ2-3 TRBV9 CASSKRTDTDTQYF
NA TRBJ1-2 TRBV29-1 CSVEEANGYTF
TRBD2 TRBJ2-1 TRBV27 CASSPNPRTSGRARHYEQFF
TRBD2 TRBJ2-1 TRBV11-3 CASSSGLAGVNEQFF
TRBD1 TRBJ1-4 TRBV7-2 CASSLGGTAAMSEKLFF
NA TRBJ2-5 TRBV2 CASSLRLAETQYF
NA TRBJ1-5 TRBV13 CASSDGGGDQPQHF
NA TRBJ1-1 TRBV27 CASRGHRNTEAFF
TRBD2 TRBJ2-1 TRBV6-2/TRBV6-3 CASSYSASGYSDEQFF
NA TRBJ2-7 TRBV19 CASTVSAGPGYEQYF
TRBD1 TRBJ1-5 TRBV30 CAWSVTTGLGQPQHF
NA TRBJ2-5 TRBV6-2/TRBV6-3 CASSYSRVPRPYEQYF
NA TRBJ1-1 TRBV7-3 CASSQWGIEAFF
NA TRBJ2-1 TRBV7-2 CASSLMAGNYNEQFF
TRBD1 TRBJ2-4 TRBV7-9 CASSEIPGGAHF
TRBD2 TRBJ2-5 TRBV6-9 CASSSGLAGELETQYF
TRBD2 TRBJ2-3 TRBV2 CASSGYGRDTQYF
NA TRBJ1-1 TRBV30 CAWIHRSNTEAFF
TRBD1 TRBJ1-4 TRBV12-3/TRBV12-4 CASSFGTGGEKLFF
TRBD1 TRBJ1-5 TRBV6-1 CASRTGSSASNQPQHF
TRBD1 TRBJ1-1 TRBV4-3 CASRTGTGGSEAFF
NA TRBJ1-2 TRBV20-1 CSATNRLHNYGYTF
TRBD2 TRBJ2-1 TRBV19 CASATSGRAIYNEQFF
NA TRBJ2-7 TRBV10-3 CAIRTASYEQYF
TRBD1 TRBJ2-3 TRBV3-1 CASSQYRQGGTDTQYF
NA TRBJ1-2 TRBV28 CASSLSATAVWGYTF
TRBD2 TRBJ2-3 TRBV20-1 CSARDLAGAGTDTQYF
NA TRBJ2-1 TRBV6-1 CASRNLATSYNEQFF
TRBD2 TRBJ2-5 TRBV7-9 CASSPQLAGGLETQYF
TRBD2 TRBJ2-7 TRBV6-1 CASSVGSSGRSSSYEQYF
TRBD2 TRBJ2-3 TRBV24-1 CATSDSRTSADTQYF
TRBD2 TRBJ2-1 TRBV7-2 CASSLLLAGGPGGGNEQFF
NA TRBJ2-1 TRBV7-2 CASSLEIGSYNEQFF
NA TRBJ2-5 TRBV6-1 CASTREETQYF
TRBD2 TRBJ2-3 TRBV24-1 CATSDRLAGEIDTQYF
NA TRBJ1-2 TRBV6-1 CASSVSVTEYWYGYTF
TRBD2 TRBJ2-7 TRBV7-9 CASSQRTIAGGAPYEQYF
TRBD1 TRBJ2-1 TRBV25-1 CASSEPGGQNEQFF
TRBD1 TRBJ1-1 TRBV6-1 CASSRRQGLRTEAFF
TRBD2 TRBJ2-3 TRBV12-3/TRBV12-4 CATEGETSGLPDTQYF
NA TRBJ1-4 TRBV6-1 CASSVAATGEKLFF